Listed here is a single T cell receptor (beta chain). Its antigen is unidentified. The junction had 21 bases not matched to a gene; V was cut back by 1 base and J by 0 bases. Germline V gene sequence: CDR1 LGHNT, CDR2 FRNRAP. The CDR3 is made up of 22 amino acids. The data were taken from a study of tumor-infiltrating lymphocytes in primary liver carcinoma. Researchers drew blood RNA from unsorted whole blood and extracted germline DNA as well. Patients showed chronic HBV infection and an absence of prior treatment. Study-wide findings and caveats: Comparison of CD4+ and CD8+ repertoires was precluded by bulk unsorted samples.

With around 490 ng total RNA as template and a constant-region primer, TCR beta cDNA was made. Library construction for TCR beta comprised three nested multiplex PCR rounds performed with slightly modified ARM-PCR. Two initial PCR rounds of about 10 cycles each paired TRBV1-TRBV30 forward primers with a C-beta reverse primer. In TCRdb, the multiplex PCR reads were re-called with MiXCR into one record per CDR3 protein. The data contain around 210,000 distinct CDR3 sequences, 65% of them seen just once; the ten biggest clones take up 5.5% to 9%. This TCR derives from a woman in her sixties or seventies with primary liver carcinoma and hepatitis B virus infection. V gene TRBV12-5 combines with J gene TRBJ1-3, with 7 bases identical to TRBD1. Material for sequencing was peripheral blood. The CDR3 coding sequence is TGTGCTAGTGGTTTGGCCCAGATGACAGGGATTCCGCCTCCCTTCTCTGGAAACACCATATATTTT. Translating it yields CASGLAQMTGIPPPFSGNTIYF.